The next 13 T cell receptor beta chains were all read from a single sample in a study of T-cell memory formation after mild COVID-19. TCRdb re-analysed the 5' RACE reads in MiXCR, keeping a single row per CDR3 protein. The table shows some 210,000 distinct CDR3 sequences, with about 16% occurring only once. Sequencing was carried out using PBMCs or a T cell subset sorted from them (not recorded which). The receptors here all came from an adult woman who had mild COVID-19 (a few samples of this study predate the infection). Cell type and time point are not known.

In this sample, this clonotype turned up many times. The rearrangement uses TRBV24-1 and TRBJ2-2, with 7 bases aligning to TRBD1. Trimming removed 3 bases from V and 4 bases from J; junction bases left unmatched: 7. The CDR3 is 16 residues long. Germline values: CDR1 KGHDR, CDR2 SFDVKD. This chain's CDR3 is CATSDTGQARTGELFF. In DNA, the CDR3 is TGTGCCACCAGTGATACAGGACAGGCCCGCACCGGGGAGCTGTTTTTT.

The table lists this clonotype with a few counts. The chain combines TRBV19 with TRBJ1-6, with D possibly TRBD1 on 5 matching bases. The CDR3 is 14 amino acids. Germline V gives CDR1 LNHDA, CDR2 SQIVND (reference sequence). The V end was cut by 6 bases, the J end by 6 bases, with 12 bases between. CDR3: CASSPTAFNSPLHF. DNA for the CDR3: TGTGCCAGTAGCCCGACAGCTTTTAATTCACCCCTCCACTTT.

The chain employs TRBV29-1 and TRBJ1-1, with 12 positions matching TRBD1. Germline-derived CDR1 and CDR2 are SQVTM and ANQGSEA. After removal of 6 bases from V and 5 bases from J, the junction contained 4 bases not matched to a gene. The CDR3 totals 13 residues. The CDR3 nucleotides are TGCAGCGTGAAGGGACAGGGGGCTACTGAAGCTTTCTTT. This encodes CSVKGQGATEAFF.

CDR3 sequence: CASRPGQGAMNTEAFF. The CDR3, as DNA: TGTGCCAGCAGACCCGGACAGGGGGCTATGAACACTGAAGCTTTCTTT. The V and J genes are TRBV12-3 or TRBV12-4 and TRBJ1-1; 11 bases are shared with TRBD1. The V and J ends lost 6 bases and 0 bases, in that order; junction bases with no gene match: 6. This CDR3 is built from 16 residues.

The V and J genes are TRBV25-1 and TRBJ1-6; D uncertain. Trimming shortened V by 7 bases and J by 10 bases, and 17 bases separated the two germline ends. Looked up from germline, CDR1 is MGHDK and CDR2 is SYGVNS. The CDR3 sequence is 14 residues long. CDR3 protein: CASTEGGVGSPLHF. The CDR3 DNA sequence: TGTGCCAGCACCGAAGGCGGGGTGGGATCACCCCTCCACTTT.

The gene calls are TRBV20-1 and TRBJ1-1; unclear D gene. Deletions cut 6 bases from V and 10 bases from J, with 12 bases between. This CDR3 contains 10 residues. Germline V gene sequence: CDR1 DFQATT, CDR2 SNEGSKA (reference sequence). CDR3 sequence (DNA): TGCAGTGCCCCCGATCACCGAGCTTTCTTT. Encoded protein: CSAPDHRAFF.

This chain uses TRBV30 with TRBJ1-4; maybe TRBD1 (6 bases). CDR3 size: 13 residues. CDR1 and CDR2 (germline): GTSNPN, SVGIG (reference sequence). V lost 2 bases and J 4 bases, leaving 8 bases between the germline ends. The CDR3 bases are TGTGCCTGGAGTAAGGACAGTAATGAAAAACTGTTTTTT. It yields the protein CAWSKDSNEKLFF. Combining the CDR3 with reference TRBV30 and TRBJ1-4 gives the whole variable domain SQTIHQWPATLVQPVGSPLSLECTVEGTSNPNLYWYRQAAGRGLQLLFYSVGIGQISSEVPQNLSASRPQDRQFILSSKKLLLSDSGFYLCAWSKDSNEKLFFGSGTQLSVL.

This chain uses TRBV12-3 or TRBV12-4 with TRBJ2-1; 11 nucleotides line up with TRBD1. The CDR3 has 16 amino acids. With V trimmed by 6 bases and J by 8 bases, 12 bases remained unmatched. The DNA of the CDR3 is TGTGCCAGCAGCCCGGACAGGGGGCTCCGTGGCGATGAGCAGTTCTTC. It is translated as CASSPDRGLRGDEQFF.

This clonotype was found a few times. V is TRBV29-1 and J is TRBJ2-5, with a weak D call TRBD1 (6 bases). Per the germline V gene, CDR1 is SQVTM and CDR2 is ANQGSEA. V was shortened by 6 bases and J by 5 bases, with 13 bases between the two germline ends. CDR3 length equals 12 residues. The CDR3 here is CSVKTGLETQYF. The DNA of the CDR3 is TGCAGCGTGAAAACAGGGCTTGAGACCCAGTACTTC.

This clonotype was picked up a small number of times. The chain is built from TRBV7-2 and TRBJ2-7, with 10 bases identical to TRBD2. Looked up from germline, CDR1 is SGHTA and CDR2 is FQGNSA. V gave up 5 bases and J gave up 4 bases; unmatched junction bases: 5. This CDR3 has 14 residues. The DNA for the CDR3 is TGTGCCAGCAGCCGTAAGACTAGCGGGTACGAGCAGTACTTC. This codes for CASSRKTSGYEQYF.

This clonotype was seen more than once but under ten times. The chain has TRBV12-3 or TRBV12-4 and TRBJ1-1; 8 nucleotides match TRBD1. This CDR3 contains 14 residues. V gave up 4 bases and J gave up 2 bases; unmatched junction bases: 3. DNA of the CDR3: TGTGCCAGCAGTTACAGGGGGACTAACACTGAAGCTTTCTTT. The encoded protein is CASSYRGTNTEAFF.

This clonotype was recorded a few times. The gene calls are TRBV4-2 and TRBJ2-1; 9 bases fit TRBD2. The germline V gene encodes CDR1 LGHNA and CDR2 YNFKEQ. The CDR3 consists of 16 residues. V dropped 0 bases and J dropped 5; count of bases not matched to a gene: 5. CDR3 loop: CASSQDLAGLNNEQFF. The DNA for the CDR3 is TGTGCCAGCAGCCAAGACCTAGCGGGGTTAAACAATGAGCAGTTCTTC.

This clonotype has a handful of counts. The chain is built from TRBV5-5 and TRBJ1-4; weak D call: TRBD1 (6 bases). Trimming stripped 0 bases from V and 8 bases from J, with 17 bases between. The germline V gene encodes CDR1 SGHKS and CDR2 YYEKEE (reference sequence). There are 16 residues in the CDR3. The chain's CDR3 is CASSLGFGGLQEKLFF. The CDR3 DNA is TGTGCCAGCAGCTTGGGGTTCGGGGGGCTACAGGAAAAACTGTTTTTT.